This T cell receptor beta chain appears in the sequencing data of a study of a mutant IDH1 vaccine in newly diagnosed glioma. Time point meaning: baseline, week 1 (first vaccination visit). As to treatment: pre-vaccination baseline after standard-of-care therapy. CDR1 is MNHNY, CDR2 SVGAGI, per germline (reference sequence). V was clipped by 4 bases and J by 6 bases, with 7 bases between them. The CDR3 is made up of 12 amino acids. Clones were read by immunoSEQ multiplex PCR, and TCRdb kept only the in-frame ones, dropping some. The sample consists of over 80,000 clones, about 87% of them appearing once. This clone was found a few times. No antigen is known for it. Study-level results: With respect to changes in top peripheral T cell clonotypes, pseudoprogression seemed unrelated.

The J gene is TRBJ2-1, the V gene TRBV6-6, with TRBD1 as a possible D gene (5 bases). This receptor was obtained from a woman between 50 and 59 years old with glioma. The sequencing here drew on PBMCs, taken from a glioma patient treated with radiotherapy, temozolomide or both. The CDR3 region has the DNA TGTGCCAGCAGTTCCCAGGGCAATGAGCAGTTCTTC. As protein: CASSSQGNEQFF.